Following are 3 T cell receptor beta chains from one sample sequenced in a study of control samples from healthy donors and cancer patients. The repertoire was sequenced with immunoSEQ multiplex PCR; TCRdb's copy has only in-frame clones and lacks some. The sample has over 10,000 clones, around 92% seen once. The source material was PBMCs. The receptors shown here come from an elderly man with lung cancer.

The J gene is TRBJ1-3, the V gene TRBV28, with D tentatively TRBD1 (5 bases). V was cut by 6 bases and J by 3 bases, with 15 bases left in between. The CDR3 sequence is 15 residues long. Germline CDR1 and CDR2: MDHEN and SYDVKM. CDR3 sequence (DNA): TGTGCCAGCAGCGGCGCTGGGGCGAGTGGAAACACCATATATTTT. Translating it yields CASSGAGASGNTIYF.

The chain's CDR3 is CATSAKDRAGNTIYF. CDR3 nucleotide sequence: TGTGCCACCAGTGCAAAGGACAGGGCTGGAAACACCATATATTTT. The rearrangement links TRBV24-1 to TRBJ1-3; 8 positions agree with TRBD1. Germline V lookup: CDR1 KGHDR, CDR2 SFDVKD. This CDR3 spans 15 amino acids. Trimming cost V 5 bases and J 2 bases; bases outside gene matches: 4.

This clone was picked up one time. The chain couples TRBV4-1 to TRBJ1-1; no clear D gene. V lost 3 bases and J 1 base, leaving 15 bases between the germline ends. Germline-derived CDR1 and CDR2 are MGHRA and YSYEKL. The CDR3 runs to 16 residues. CDR3 region: CASSQALDPSNTEAFF. The CDR3 DNA sequence: TGCGCCAGCAGCCAGGCCCTCGATCCTTCGAACACTGAAGCTTTCTTT.